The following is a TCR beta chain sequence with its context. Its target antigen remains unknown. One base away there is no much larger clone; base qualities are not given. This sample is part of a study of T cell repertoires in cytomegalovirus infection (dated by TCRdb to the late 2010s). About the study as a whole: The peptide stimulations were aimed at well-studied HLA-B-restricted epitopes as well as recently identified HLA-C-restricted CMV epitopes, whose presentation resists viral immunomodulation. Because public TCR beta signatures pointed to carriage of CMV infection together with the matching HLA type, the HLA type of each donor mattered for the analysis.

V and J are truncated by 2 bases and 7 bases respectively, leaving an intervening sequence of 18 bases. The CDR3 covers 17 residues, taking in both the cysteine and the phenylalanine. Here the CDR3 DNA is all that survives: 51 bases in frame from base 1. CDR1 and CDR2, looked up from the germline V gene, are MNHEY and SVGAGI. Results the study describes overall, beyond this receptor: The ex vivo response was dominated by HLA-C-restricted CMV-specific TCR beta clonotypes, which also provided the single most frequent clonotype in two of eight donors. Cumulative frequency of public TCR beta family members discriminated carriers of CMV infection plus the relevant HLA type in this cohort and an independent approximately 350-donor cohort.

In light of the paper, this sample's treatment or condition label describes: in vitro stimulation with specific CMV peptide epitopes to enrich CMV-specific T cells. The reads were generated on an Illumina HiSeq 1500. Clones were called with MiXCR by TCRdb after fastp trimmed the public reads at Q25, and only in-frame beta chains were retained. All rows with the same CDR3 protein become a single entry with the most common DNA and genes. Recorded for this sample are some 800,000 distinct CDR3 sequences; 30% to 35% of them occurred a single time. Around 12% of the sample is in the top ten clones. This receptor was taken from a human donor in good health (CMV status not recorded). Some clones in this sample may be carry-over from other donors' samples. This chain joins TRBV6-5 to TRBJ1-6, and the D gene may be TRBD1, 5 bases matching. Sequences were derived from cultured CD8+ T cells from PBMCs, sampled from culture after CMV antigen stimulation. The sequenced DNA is TGTGCCAGCAGTTACAGGAGGACATCCCCGCGGAATTCACCCCTCCACTTT. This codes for CASSYRRTSPRNSPLHF.